This passage covers 5 T cell receptor beta chains from one sample sequenced in a study of OX40 agonist ivuxolimab in advanced cancers. TCRdb's table, derived via immunoSEQ multiplex PCR, lists solely in-frame clones and lacks some. The sample holds some 79,000 clones; approximately 90% are singletons and the top ten take 0.44%. The sequences come from CD4+ or CD8+ T cells sorted from blood, collected in a trial of the OX40 agonist ivuxolimab. These receptor sequences come from an adult with an advanced solid tumor such as melanoma, head and neck, liver or kidney cancer.

The CDR3 sequence: CASRTRGGMNTEAFF. DNA of the CDR3: TGTGCCAGCAGGACCCGAGGGGGCATGAACACTGAAGCTTTCTTT. The rearrangement joins TRBV2 to TRBJ1-1; TRBD1 agrees at 7 bases. From germline, CDR1 is SNHLY and CDR2 FYNNEI. There are 15 residues in the CDR3. After removal of 6 bases from V and 0 bases from J, the junction contained 7 bases not matched to a gene.

The chain joins TRBV5-8 to TRBJ1-4; D call uncertain. V lost 2 bases and J lost 0, with 5 bases in between. This CDR3 comprises 14 residues. Per the germline V gene, CDR1 is SGHTS and CDR2 is YDEGEE. CDR3: CASSFRTTNEKLFF. The CDR3 region has the DNA TGTGCCAGCAGCTTTCGTACAACTAATGAAAAACTGTTTTTT.

CDR3 sequence (DNA): TGTGCCAGCAGCTTGGGCCAGGGGGGCTATGGCTACACCTTC. Residues: CASSLGQGGYGYTF. The chain carries TRBV5-4 and TRBJ1-2, with 7 positions matching TRBD1. Trimming removed 0 bases from V and 4 bases from J; junction bases left unmatched: 3. The CDR3 is 14 amino acids. In germline, CDR1 is SGHNT, CDR2 YYREEE (reference sequence).

The rearrangement joins TRBV11-2 to TRBJ2-2; 9 bases align to TRBD2. The junction had 11 bases not matched to a gene; V was cut back by 6 bases and J by 6 bases. The CDR3 extends over 16 amino acids. CDR1 and CDR2 (germline): SGHAT, FQNNGV. In nucleotides, the CDR3 is TGTGCCAGCAGGCTCCTCGGTAGCGGGAGCGCCGGGGAGCTGTTTTTT. This gives the protein CASRLLGSGSAGELFF.

The chain carries TRBV4-1 and TRBJ2-6; D unclear. The V gene lost 4 bases and the J gene lost 0 bases, with 19 bases spanning the gap. CDR3 length: 19 residues. Germline V lookup: CDR1 MGHRA, CDR2 YSYEKL. The CDR3 loop reads CASSRTSTLSGSGANVLTF. The CDR3 nucleotides read TGCGCCAGCAGCCGGACCTCGACGCTGTCCGGCTCTGGGGCCAACGTCCTGACTTTC.